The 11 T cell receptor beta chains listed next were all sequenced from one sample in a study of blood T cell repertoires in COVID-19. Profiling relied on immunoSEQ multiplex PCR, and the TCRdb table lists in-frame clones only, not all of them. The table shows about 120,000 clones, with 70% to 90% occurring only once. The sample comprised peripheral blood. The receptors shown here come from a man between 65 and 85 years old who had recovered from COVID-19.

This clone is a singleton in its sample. CDR3 in amino acids: CASSLRRGTDNEKLFF. CDR3 nucleotide sequence: TGTGCCAGCAGTTTGCGTCGTGGGACAGATAATGAAAAACTGTTTTTT. The chain recombines TRBV28 with TRBJ1-4; 7 positions match TRBD1. The CDR3 loop spans 16 amino acids. The junction had 8 bases not matched to a gene; V was cut back by 3 bases and J by 4 bases. Germline CDR1 reads MDHEN; CDR2 reads SYDVKM. The variable domain in full, completed from reference TRBV28 and TRBJ1-4, reads DVKVTQSSRYLVKRTGEKVFLECVQDMDHENMFWYRQDPGLGLRLIYFSYDVKMKEKGDIPEGYSVSREKKERFSLILESASTNQTSMYLCASSLRRGTDNEKLFFGSGTQLSVL.

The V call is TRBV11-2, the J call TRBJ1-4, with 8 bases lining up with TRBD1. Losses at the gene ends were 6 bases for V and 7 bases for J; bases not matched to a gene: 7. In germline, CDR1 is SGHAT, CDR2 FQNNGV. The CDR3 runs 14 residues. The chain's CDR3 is CASSPDRASEKLFF. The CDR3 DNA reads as TGTGCCAGCAGTCCGGACAGGGCTAGTGAAAAACTGTTTTTT. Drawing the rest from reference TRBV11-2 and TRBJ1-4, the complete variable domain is EAGVAQSPRYKIIEKRQSVAFWCNPISGHATLYWYQQILGQGPKLLIQFQNNGVVDDSQLPKDRFSAERLKGVDSTLKIQPAKLEDSAVYLCASSPDRASEKLFFGSGTQLSVL.

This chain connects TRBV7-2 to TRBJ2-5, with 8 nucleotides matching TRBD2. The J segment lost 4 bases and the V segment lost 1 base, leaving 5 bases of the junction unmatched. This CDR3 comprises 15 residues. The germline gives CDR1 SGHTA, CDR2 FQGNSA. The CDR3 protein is CASSLVGRGVETQYF. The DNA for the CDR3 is TGTGCCAGCAGCTTAGTCGGGAGGGGGGTAGAGACCCAGTACTTC.

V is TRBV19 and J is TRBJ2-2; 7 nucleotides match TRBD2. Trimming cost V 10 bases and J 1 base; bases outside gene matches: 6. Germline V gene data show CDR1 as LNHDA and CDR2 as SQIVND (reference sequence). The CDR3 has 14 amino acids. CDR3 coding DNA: TGTGCCACCATGTGGGGGGGGAACACCGGGGAGCTGTTTTTT. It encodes CATMWGGNTGELFF.

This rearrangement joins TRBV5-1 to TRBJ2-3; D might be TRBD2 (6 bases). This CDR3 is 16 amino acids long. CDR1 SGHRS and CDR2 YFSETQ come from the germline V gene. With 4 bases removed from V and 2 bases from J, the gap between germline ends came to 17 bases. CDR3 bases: TGCGCCAGCAGCCTCGCCCCTAGCGCGTACACAGATACGCAGTATTTT. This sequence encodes CASSLAPSAYTDTQYF.

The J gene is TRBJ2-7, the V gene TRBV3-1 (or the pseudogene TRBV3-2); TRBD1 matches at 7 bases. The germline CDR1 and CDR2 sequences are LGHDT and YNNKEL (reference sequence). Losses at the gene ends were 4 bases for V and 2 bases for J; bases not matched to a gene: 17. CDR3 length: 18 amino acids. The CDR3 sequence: CASSPRRDSLNLAYEQYF. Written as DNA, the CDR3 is TGTGCCAGCAGCCCCCGCCGGGACAGCCTTAACTTAGCCTACGAGCAGTACTTC.

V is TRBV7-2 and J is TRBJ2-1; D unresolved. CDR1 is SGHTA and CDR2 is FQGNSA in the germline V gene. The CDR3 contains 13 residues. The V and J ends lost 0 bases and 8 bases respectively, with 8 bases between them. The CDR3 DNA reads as TGTGCCAGCAGCTTAGCACCTAGGCATGAGCAGTTCTTC. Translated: CASSLAPRHEQFF.

The CDR3 coding sequence is TGTGCCAGCAGCAAGAGCGGGGGGGCTGTTGAGCAGTTCTTC. Translation gives CASSKSGGAVEQFF. This chain links TRBV7-9 with TRBJ2-1; 10 bases align to TRBD2. The CDR3 length is 14 residues. Germline trimming cut 5 bases from V and 9 bases from J; bases unmatched to any gene: 7. Germline lookup yields CDR1 SEHNR and CDR2 FQNEAQ (reference sequence).

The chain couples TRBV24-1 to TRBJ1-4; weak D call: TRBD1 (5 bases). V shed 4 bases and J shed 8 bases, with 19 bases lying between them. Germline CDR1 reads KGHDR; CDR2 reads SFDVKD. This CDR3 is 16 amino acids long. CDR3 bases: TGTGCCACCAGTGACCCTGCGGCGGGGGGAGGGGAAAAACTGTTTTTT. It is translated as CATSDPAAGGGEKLFF.

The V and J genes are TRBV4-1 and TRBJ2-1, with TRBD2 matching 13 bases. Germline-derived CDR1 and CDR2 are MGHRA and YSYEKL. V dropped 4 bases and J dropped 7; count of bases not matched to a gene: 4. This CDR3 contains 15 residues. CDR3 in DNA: TGCGCCAGCAGCCGCGGACTAGCGGGAGCAAATGAGCAGTTCTTC. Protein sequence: CASSRGLAGANEQFF.

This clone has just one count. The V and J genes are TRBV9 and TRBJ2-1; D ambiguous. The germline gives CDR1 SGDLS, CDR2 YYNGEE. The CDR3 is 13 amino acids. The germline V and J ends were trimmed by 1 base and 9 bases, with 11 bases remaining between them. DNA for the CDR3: TGTGCCAGCAGCGTAAGTAGTTCAAGTGAGCAGTTCTTC. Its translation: CASSVSSSSEQFF.